What follows are 25 T cell receptor beta chains derived from one specimen sequenced in a study of CD4+ T cells in melanoma. Data came from immunoSEQ multiplex PCR; TCRdb stores just in-frame clones and leaves some out. The data hold 17,000 or so clones, with roughly 80% observed a single time. The material sequenced was cells from a culture (not recorded whether cultured in vitro). All receptors derive from a human donor with melanoma.

DNA of the CDR3: TGTGCCAGCAGCTCCCTCGGGACGGCCTCCTACGAGCAGTACTTC. Its translation: CASSSLGTASYEQYF. V usage is TRBV11-2 and J usage is TRBJ2-7; the D gene could be TRBD1 or TRBD2 (5 bases each). Germline V gives CDR1 SGHAT, CDR2 FQNNGV. The V gene lost 4 bases and the J gene lost 0 bases, with 13 bases spanning the gap. CDR3 size: 15 residues. The whole variable domain, filled in from reference TRBV11-2 and TRBJ2-7, reads EAGVAQSPRYKIIEKRQSVAFWCNPISGHATLYWYQQILGQGPKLLIQFQNNGVVDDSQLPKDRFSAERLKGVDSTLKIQPAKLEDSAVYLCASSSLGTASYEQYFGPGTRLTVT.

This chain links TRBV19 with TRBJ1-6, with TRBD1 matching over 9 bases. The CDR3 consists of 15 residues. The germline V gene has CDR1 LNHDA and CDR2 SQIVND (reference sequence). V lost 6 bases and J lost 6; bases outside the gene matches: 6. Written as DNA, the CDR3 is TGTGCCAGTAGGAAAGACAGGGGGGCTAATTCACCCCTCCACTTT. It specifies CASRKDRGANSPLHF.

The gene calls are TRBV4-2 and TRBJ2-4; D not certain. CDR1 and CDR2 from the germline V gene are LGHNA and YNFKEQ. V gave up 2 bases and J gave up 1 base, with 15 bases separating them. CDR3 length: 17 residues. Here the CDR3 reads CASSQRSTARAKNIQYF. CDR3 bases: TGTGCCAGCAGCCAAAGATCGACGGCACGGGCCAAAAACATTCAGTACTTC.

The chain couples TRBV6-5 to TRBJ2-3; D is possibly TRBD1 or TRBD2 (6 bases each). Trimming pared 4 bases from V and 9 bases from J, leaving 14 bases between. This CDR3 has 13 amino acids. Germline V lookup: CDR1 MNHEY, CDR2 SVGAGI. CDR3 in amino acids: CASSSSRGGTQYF. CDR3 DNA: TGTGCCAGCAGTTCGTCCAGGGGAGGAACGCAGTATTTT.

J is TRBJ1-3 and V is TRBV7-8; D unresolved. With 5 bases removed from V and 0 bases from J, the gap between germline ends came to 11 bases. CDR1 SGHVS and CDR2 FQNEAQ come from the germline V gene. This CDR3 has 15 amino acids. CDR3 in amino acids: CASSPLRSSGNTIYF. Here the CDR3 DNA reads TGTGCCAGCAGCCCGCTAAGGAGCTCTGGAAACACCATATATTTT.

The chain combines TRBV29-1 with TRBJ1-2; TRBD1 agrees at 7 bases. Germline CDR1 SQVTM, CDR2 ANQGSEA. With 6 bases clipped from V and 8 bases from J, the junction kept 12 bases outside the gene matches. The CDR3 runs to 13 residues. CDR3 residues: CSVAPTGVDGYTF. In nucleotides, the CDR3 is TGCAGCGTCGCACCTACAGGGGTTGACGGCTACACCTTC. Based on the CDR3 plus reference TRBV29-1 and TRBJ1-2, the full variable domain is SAVISQKPSRDICQRGTSLTIQCQVDSQVTMMFWYRQQPGQSLTLIATANQGSEATYESGFVIDKFPISRPNLTFSTLTVSNMSPEDSSIYLCSVAPTGVDGYTFGSGTRLTVV.

This clone came up a few times. The chain has TRBV6-1 and TRBJ2-7, with 7 bases that match TRBD1. Germline lookup yields CDR1 MNHNS and CDR2 SASEGT. The J segment lost 2 bases and the V segment lost 10 bases, leaving 11 bases of the junction unmatched. This CDR3 region has 14 residues. The CDR3 loop is CATNRGHETYEQYF. In DNA form, the CDR3 reads TGTGCCACCAACAGGGGCCACGAAACCTACGAGCAGTACTTC.

The rearrangement uses TRBV30 and TRBJ1-3; the D is unclear. Trimming pared 5 bases from V and 0 bases from J, leaving 14 bases between. CDR3 length: 15 residues. Germline V gene data show CDR1 as GTSNPN and CDR2 as SVGIG (reference sequence). This chain's CDR3 is CAWGFSGISGNTIYF. The CDR3 bases are TGTGCCTGGGGTTTCTCCGGGATCTCTGGAAACACCATATATTTT.

A few counts support this clone. The V gene is TRBV11-2, the J gene TRBJ2-1; no firm D call. This CDR3 has 16 residues. Germline CDR1 is SGHAT and CDR2 is FQNNGV. Trimming took off 5 bases at V and 5 bases at J, with 19 bases between the two ends. CDR3 in amino acids: CASSTLARLGNNEQFF. The CDR3 DNA reads as TGTGCCAGCAGCACCCTTGCCAGGTTGGGAAACAATGAGCAGTTCTTC.

V usage is TRBV10-1 and J usage is TRBJ2-7, with a tentative D call TRBD1 (5 bases). Germline V gene data show CDR1 as WNHNN and CDR2 as SYGVQD (reference sequence). Trimming stripped 5 bases from V and 2 bases from J, with 13 bases between. This CDR3 is built from 14 residues. The CDR3 protein is CASSPDRRPYEQYF. CDR3 nucleotide sequence: TGCGCCAGCAGTCCTGACAGAAGACCCTACGAGCAGTACTTC.

V usage is TRBV29-1 and J usage is TRBJ2-3, with D possibly TRBD2 on 6 matching bases. This CDR3 has 13 residues. Germline V gene sequence: CDR1 SQVTM, CDR2 ANQGSEA. Trimming shortened V by 5 bases and J by 6 bases, and 15 bases separated the two germline ends. The CDR3 region has the DNA TGCAGCGTTCTTATTGCGGGGTCGGATACGCAGTATTTT. It yields the protein CSVLIAGSDTQYF.

The chain links TRBV5-4 to TRBJ2-1; weak D call: TRBD2 (5 bases). Germline values: CDR1 SGHNT, CDR2 YYREEE (reference sequence). This CDR3 region has 13 residues. The germline V and J ends were trimmed by 0 bases and 7 bases, with 8 bases remaining between them. The CDR3 DNA reads TGTGCCAGCAGCTTGGGGCTAGCAAATGAGCAGTTCTTC. Translating it yields CASSLGLANEQFF.

The chain is built from TRBV18 and TRBJ1-1; tentative D call: TRBD1 (5 bases). V was clipped by 6 bases and J by 9 bases, with 17 bases between them. CDR1 is KGHSH, CDR2 LQKENI, per germline. This CDR3 comprises 13 residues. The chain's CDR3 is CASSAGQRDQAFF. The CDR3 nucleotides read TGTGCCAGCTCCGCAGGGCAGAGAGATCAAGCTTTCTTT.

This clone was recorded only once. The chain links TRBV5-1 to TRBJ1-1; 7 bases map to TRBD1. The V gene end was trimmed by 0 bases and the J gene end by 1 base; junction bases not matched to a gene: 0. The CDR3 covers 14 residues. Germline V gene sequence: CDR1 SGHRS, CDR2 YFSETQ. The CDR3 nucleotides are TGCGCCAGCAGCTTGGACAGGGGGAACACTGAAGCTTTCTTT. Amino acid sequence: CASSLDRGNTEAFF.

V is TRBV4-1 and J is TRBJ1-3; D gene ambiguous. Germline CDR1 MGHRA, CDR2 YSYEKL. The length of the CDR3 is 17 residues. V was clipped by 0 bases and J by 10 bases, with 22 bases between them. CDR3 in amino acids: CASSQDFRLRRGVTIYF. CDR3 bases: TGCGCCAGCAGCCAAGATTTTCGCCTTCGCCGCGGTGTAACCATATATTTT.

V usage is TRBV2 and J usage is TRBJ1-1; possibly TRBD1 for D (5 bases). The germline gives CDR1 SNHLY, CDR2 FYNNEI. This CDR3 has 16 residues. V was trimmed by 5 bases and J by 1 base, leaving 17 bases between them. CDR3 DNA sequence: TGTGCCAGCAGTCCCACGGGGCGGGTCAGGAACACTGAAGCTTTCTTT. Amino acids: CASSPTGRVRNTEAFF.

V and J are TRBV15 and TRBJ1-5, with D uncertain. This CDR3 region has 15 residues. V lost 0 bases and J 7 bases, leaving 13 bases between the germline ends. CDR1 and CDR2 (germline): LNHNV, YYDKDF (reference sequence). This CDR3 is CATSRDRFGSQPQHF. In nucleotides, the CDR3 is TGTGCCACCAGCAGAGATCGGTTCGGGTCACAGCCCCAGCATTTT. The full variable domain, with the rest looked up from reference TRBV15 and TRBJ1-5, is DAMVIQNPRYQVTQFGKPVTLSCSQTLNHNVMYWYQQKSSQAPKLLFHYYDKDFNNEADTPDNFQSRRPNTSFCFLDIRSPGLGDTAMYLCATSRDRFGSQPQHFGDGTRLSIL.

The rearrangement joins TRBV10-3 to TRBJ2-2; D unclear. The CDR3 length is 15 residues. V was shortened by 0 bases and J by 6 bases, with 11 bases between the two germline ends. CDR1 is ENHRY and CDR2 is SYGVKD in the germline V gene. CDR3 sequence reads: CAISESPSWSGELFF. The CDR3 DNA sequence: TGTGCCATCAGTGAGTCGCCCTCCTGGTCCGGGGAGCTGTTTTTT.

This rearrangement joins TRBV2 to TRBJ2-7; tentative D call: TRBD2 (5 bases). V was clipped by 8 bases and J by 0 bases, with 11 bases between them. Looked up from germline, CDR1 is SNHLY and CDR2 is FYNNEI. There are 13 residues in the CDR3. Written as DNA, the CDR3 is TGTGCCAGCGAGAGGGATCCCTCCTACGAGCAGTACTTC. As protein: CASERDPSYEQYF.

V gene TRBV7-9 combines with J gene TRBJ2-1; perhaps D is TRBD1 or TRBD2 (5 bases each). This CDR3 contains 15 residues. CDR1 and CDR2 from the germline V gene are SEHNR and FQNEAQ (reference sequence). Trimming shortened V by 6 bases and J by 10 bases, and 22 bases separated the two germline ends. CDR3 region: CASSKRNFGTAEQFF. The CDR3 region has the DNA TGTGCCAGCAGTAAAAGAAATTTTGGGACGGCCGAGCAGTTCTTC.

The chain has TRBV15 and TRBJ1-5; D is ambiguous. The V and J ends lost 0 bases and 7 bases respectively, with 4 bases between them. The germline CDR1 and CDR2 sequences are LNHNV and YYDKDF (reference sequence). The CDR3 consists of 12 residues. CDR3 in DNA: TGTGCCACCAGCAGAGATCTCCAGCCCCAGCATTTT. It encodes CATSRDLQPQHF.

The rearrangement joins TRBV5-1 to TRBJ2-7, with 7 bases lining up with TRBD1. J gave up 4 bases and V 4 bases, and 8 bases lay outside the gene matches. The CDR3 covers 14 residues. Germline V gene sequence: CDR1 SGHRS, CDR2 YFSETQ. The CDR3 nucleotides are TGCGCCAGCAGCGATGGGACAGCCTATTACGAGCAGTACTTC. This encodes CASSDGTAYYEQYF. The variable domain in full, with the rest retrieved from reference TRBV5-1 and TRBJ2-7, is KAGVTQTPRYLIKTRGQQVTLSCSPISGHRSVSWYQQTPGQGLQFLFEYFSETQRNKGNFPGRFSGRQFSNSRSEMNVSTLELGDSALYLCASSDGTAYYEQYFGPGTRLTVT.

The chain couples TRBV5-1 to TRBJ1-4, with a tentative D call TRBD1 (6 bases). CDR3 size: 16 residues. The V end was cut by 0 bases, the J end by 7 bases, with 16 bases between. Germline V gene lookup returns CDR1 SGHRS and CDR2 YFSETQ. In nucleotides, the CDR3 is TGCGCCAGCAGCTTGGCCGTGAGTCAGGGGAGTGAAAAACTGTTTTTT. This translates into CASSLAVSQGSEKLFF.

The genes are TRBV6-5 and TRBJ1-2, with D hard to call. The germline V gene encodes CDR1 MNHEY and CDR2 SVGAGI. Trimming took off 6 bases at V and 0 bases at J, with 11 bases between the two ends. The CDR3 contains 14 residues. This chain's CDR3 is CASRSAGANYGYTF. The CDR3 nucleotides read TGTGCCAGCAGGTCGGCCGGAGCTAACTATGGCTACACCTTC.

This chain joins TRBV5-5 and TRBJ2-7; 15 nucleotides match TRBD2. The V segment lost 5 bases and the J segment 0 bases; nucleotides outside the gene matches: 9. The CDR3 covers 18 residues. CDR1 and CDR2 (germline): SGHKS, YYEKEE (reference sequence). CDR3 bases: TGTGCCAGCAGGAAAAGCGGGACTAGCGGGGGGAGCTCCTACGAGCAGTACTTC. Protein: CASRKSGTSGGSSYEQYF.